Below, one T cell receptor beta chain is given with its context. This clonotype came up many times. What this receptor recognizes is not known. The input lacks base qualities; no much larger clone sits a single base away. The sample's treatment or condition label, in plain terms: live attenuated yellow fever vaccine strain. A standard Ficoll-Paque protocol was used to isolate PBMCs from peripheral blood. Dynabeads CD4 and CD8 positive selection kits were used to isolate the CD4 and CD8 T-cell fractions. TriZol was used to extract RNA from bulk PBMCs, CD4 and CD8 fractions, and dextramer-positive and dextramer-negative fractions. TCR cDNA was synthesized by 5'RACE template switching, through which a universal primer site and unique molecular identifiers were introduced. Priming of cDNA synthesis was performed from both the TCR alpha and TCR beta constant segments. Library amplification used two PCR steps, and the second PCR step added sample barcodes and sequencing adapters. Sequencing of libraries was done on Illumina HiSeq 2500 (2x100 bp) or NovaSeq (2x150 bp). Regarding the original processing steps: Demultiplexing of reads and collapsing into UMI consensus sequences were performed with MIGEC, and V(D)J alignment was carried out with MiXCR. Vaccine-responding clonotypes were defined with edgeR using replicate PBMC samples, requiring FDR below 0.01 and a log2 fold change above 5 up to day 15. Each bulk clonotype was labeled CD4 or CD8 based on which sequenced repertoire, CD4 or CD8, contained the clonotype at higher abundance. The public reads were quality trimmed at Q25 with fastp and then assembled into clones with MiXCR by TCRdb, keeping productive beta chains. Rows merge per CDR3 protein into single entries with the most common DNA and genes. The V and J calls shown here were made by TCRdb, not taken from the authors' results. The sample yields fewer than 150,000 distinct CDR3 sequences; roughly 7.9% were counted once. The ten most abundant clones make up over 2.5% of the sample.

The data belong to a study of T cells after yellow fever vaccination (dated by TCRdb to the late 2010s). Study-level background: Libraries from fractions with low cell numbers were prepared with the SMART-Seq v4 Ultra Low Input RNA kit. To track T-cell clones before and after primary and booster YFV17D yellow fever vaccination, bulk TCR alpha and beta repertoires were sequenced longitudinally. Two healthy male donors made up the cohort, one aged 18 to 30 years and the other aged 30 to 40 years. Bulk PBMC replicates and cell subsets were isolated from blood drawn at multiple timepoints before and after both primary and secondary immunization. Points the paper makes about the study in general: Computational filtering was required because FACS-sorted repertoires could contain abundant contaminating clonotypes from the bulk population. The study included only two donors, which limits how far the findings can be generalized. After the booster, most clones that had expanded after primary vaccination were detected again (roughly 95% of CD4 and around nine tenths of CD8), suggesting broad maintenance of memory. A small fraction of clonotypes appeared in both the CD4 and CD8 compartments, likely as a result of convergent recombination. The secondary T-cell response was weaker than the primary response but faster, peaking on day 5 instead of day 15.

The sequence was collected from a man younger than 30 who received the YFV17D yellow fever vaccine. Specimen: CD4+ T cells sorted from PBMCs, collected roughly 45 days after the first yellow fever vaccination.

The DNA sequence is TGTGCCAGCAGCCAGGGGGGGCCATTCGAGACCCAGTACTTC. It specifies CASSQGGPFETQYF. The chain joins TRBV7-2 to TRBJ2-5, with the D call tentatively TRBD1 or TRBD2, each fitting 7 bases. The CDR1 and CDR2 encoded by the germline V gene are SGHTA and FQGNSA. Deletion took 5 bases off V and 5 bases off J, with a span of 15 bases between the germline ends. Reading from cysteine to phenylalanine, the CDR3 counts 14 amino acids. Kept here is only the CDR3 DNA, which spans 42 bases and is read in frame from base 1.